The 24 T cell receptor beta chains in this list originate from one sample, sequenced in a study of regulatory T cells in long-lasting Graves disease. As for time point: newly diagnosed GD, antithyroid drugs for less than 3 months. Making the TCR library involved RNA that had been extracted from PBMCs. Investigators prepared the TCR beta libraries by applying iRepertoire HTBI primers and Arm-PCR of CDR3 regions. TCRdb redid the calling of the multiplex PCR reads with MiXCR, one entry per CDR3 protein. The data contain about 540,000 distinct CDR3 sequences, approximately 15% of them singletons. These same data were also listed under a study on T cells in Graves' hyperthyroidism and ophthalmopathy.

Source: peripheral blood mononuclear cells (PBMCs), taken at new diagnosis, from a patient treated with antithyroid drugs. These TCRs come from a man younger than 45 with Graves disease.

The V call is TRBV29-1, the J call TRBJ2-7; 8 nucleotides line up with TRBD2. CDR1 is SQVTM and CDR2 is ANQGSEA in the germline V gene. This CDR3 is 15 amino acids long. V lost 4 bases to trimming and J lost 3 bases; unmatched junction nucleotides: 11. This CDR3 reads CSVVCGRTENYEQYF. CDR3 DNA sequence: TGCAGCGTTGTATGCGGGAGGACGGAGAACTACGAGCAGTACTTC.

This clonotype was recorded at least ten times. This sequence joins TRBV3-1 and TRBJ2-7; 7 bases are a match to TRBD1. The CDR3 loop spans 15 amino acids. The germline V gene has CDR1 LGHDT and CDR2 YNNKEL (reference sequence). The V gene end was trimmed by 4 bases and the J gene end by 3 bases; junction bases not matched to a gene: 9. The DNA for the CDR3 is TGTGCCAGCAGCCCCCGCGGACAGGTCTACTACGAGCAGTACTTC. Translation gives CASSPRGQVYYEQYF.

This clonotype was detected ten times or more. The rearrangement joins TRBV7-3 to TRBJ2-1; D call uncertain. The CDR3 has 11 residues. Trimming removed 4 bases from V and 10 bases from J, with 8 bases in between. CDR1 SGHTA and CDR2 FQGTGA come from the germline V gene. CDR3 sequence (DNA): TGTGCCAGCAGCTCTTCAAGGGAGCAGTTCTTC. Protein product: CASSSSREQFF.

This clonotype was found many times. This chain uses TRBV28 with TRBJ2-2; the D is unclear. This CDR3 is built from 17 residues. Germline V gives CDR1 MDHEN, CDR2 SYDVKM. V was clipped by 3 bases and J by 1 base, with 15 bases between them. In DNA form, the CDR3 reads TGTGCCAGCAGTTTTCCCCCGGGCAGGCTGAACACCGGGGAGCTGTTTTTT. This translates into CASSFPPGRLNTGELFF. Looking up the rest from reference TRBV28 and TRBJ2-2 gives the full variable domain: DVKVTQSSRYLVKRTGEKVFLECVQDMDHENMFWYRQDPGLGLRLIYFSYDVKMKEKGDIPEGYSVSREKKERFSLILESASTNQTSMYLCASSFPPGRLNTGELFFGEGSRLTVL.

This clonotype has only one observation. V gene TRBV10-3 combines with J gene TRBJ2-1; D perhaps matches TRBD2 (6 bases). This CDR3 is built from 11 residues. Germline loops: CDR1 ENHRY, CDR2 SYGVKD. Trimming took 10 bases from V and 8 from J, leaving 12 bases between them. The DNA for the CDR3 is TGTGCCACCGGCGGGATAGATGAGCAGTTCTTC. Translating it yields CATGGIDEQFF.

This clonotype appeared many times. The V call is TRBV7-2, the J call TRBJ2-1; 9 nucleotides line up with TRBD1. CDR1 and CDR2 (germline): SGHTA, FQGNSA. The V segment lost 6 bases and the J segment 7 bases; nucleotides outside the gene matches: 10. This CDR3 is built from 15 residues. CDR3 sequence reads: CASRFHRGQLNEQFF. The CDR3 coding sequence is TGTGCCAGCAGGTTCCACAGGGGGCAGTTGAATGAGCAGTTCTTC.

This clonotype was found once. A much bigger clone sits one base away, suggesting this may be a read error. The CDR3 region is CAWREAWNTEAFF. CDR3 DNA sequence: TGTGCCTGGAGAGAGGCGTGGAACACTGAAGCTTTCTTT. V gene TRBV30 combines with J gene TRBJ1-1; D gene unclear. Germline CDR1 and CDR2: GTSNPN and SVGIG (reference sequence). Between the trimmed V and J ends, which lost 3 bases and 1 base, there was a span of 9 bases. This CDR3 contains 13 residues.

The CDR3 sequence: CASSTRRDMREQYF. The CDR3 nucleotides read TGTGCCAGTAGTACCCGCCGGGACATGAGGGAGCAGTACTTC. The rearrangement links TRBV19 to TRBJ2-7, with D perhaps matching TRBD1 (6 bases). The CDR3 sequence is 14 residues long. Germline values: CDR1 LNHDA, CDR2 SQIVND (reference sequence). Trimming removed 4 bases from V and 7 bases from J, with 17 bases in between.

The J gene is TRBJ2-7, the V gene TRBV20-1; possible D gene TRBD2, 6 bases. Germline values: CDR1 DFQATT, CDR2 SNEGSKA (reference sequence). V was shortened by 3 bases and J by 2 bases, with 8 bases between the two germline ends. CDR3 length: 12 residues. CDR3 sequence: CSASGSAYEQYF. The CDR3 DNA reads as TGCAGTGCTAGCGGGAGTGCCTACGAGCAGTACTTC.

This clonotype was seen only a few times. The chain links TRBV5-1 to TRBJ1-1; possibly TRBD1 for D (5 bases). The V end lost 4 bases, the J end lost 2 bases, and 18 bases lay between the germline ends. The germline V gene has CDR1 SGHRS and CDR2 YFSETQ. CDR3 length: 16 amino acids. This chain's CDR3 is CASSGSSGRGNTEAFF. CDR3 in DNA: TGCGCCAGCAGCGGGTCCTCGGGACGGGGAAACACTGAAGCTTTCTTT.

This clonotype has a count of ten or more. J is TRBJ2-3 and V is TRBV29-1, with TRBD2 identical over 7 bases. The V and J ends lost 4 bases and 2 bases, in that order; junction bases with no gene match: 6. In germline, CDR1 is SQVTM, CDR2 ANQGSEA. The CDR3 runs to 14 residues. The CDR3 is CSVGASGYTDTQYF. DNA of the CDR3: TGCAGCGTTGGAGCTAGCGGTTACACAGATACGCAGTATTTT.

This clonotype has more than one count but fewer than ten. This chain connects TRBV7-2 to TRBJ2-3, with a possible D match to TRBD2 (6 bases). With the DNA end fitting TRBJ2-4 better, the J assignment may be wrong. Germline CDR1 and CDR2: SGHTA and FQGNSA. This CDR3 spans 12 amino acids. CDR3 DNA sequence: TGTGCCAGCAGCTCCCTCCGGGGGACTCAGTACTTC. Its protein product is CASSSLRGTQYF.

This clonotype appeared many times. The gene calls are TRBV20-1 and TRBJ2-7; D remains unclear. Trimming left V 3 bases short and J 0 bases short, with 12 bases between. Germline CDR1 and CDR2: DFQATT and SNEGSKA (reference sequence). This CDR3 is built from 14 residues. In DNA, the CDR3 is TGCAGTGCTAGGCCGACCAGGTCCTCCTACGAGCAGTACTTC. Amino acid sequence: CSARPTRSSYEQYF.

This clonotype was found many times. The V and J genes are TRBV6-5 and TRBJ1-1, with 7 bases lining up with TRBD1. CDR3 length: 18 residues. With V trimmed by 1 base and J by 0 bases, 11 bases remained unmatched. In germline, CDR1 is MNHEY, CDR2 SVGAGI. DNA for the CDR3: TGTGCCAGCAGTTACTGGTCAGGGGGGCGCGGGGTGAACACTGAAGCTTTCTTT. This sequence encodes CASSYWSGGRGVNTEAFF.

This chain connects TRBV14 to TRBJ2-2, with D unresolved. CDR1 SGHDN and CDR2 FVKESK come from the germline V gene. V lost 0 bases, J lost 4 bases, and 9 bases lay in between. This CDR3 comprises 15 residues. Written as DNA, the CDR3 is TGTGCCAGCAGCCAAGAACTGACTGCCACCGGGGAGCTGTTTTTT. Its protein product is CASSQELTATGELFF.

This clonotype appeared a few times. The chain uses TRBV3-1 and TRBJ2-2; 9 bases align to TRBD2. The CDR3 loop spans 21 amino acids. Losses at the gene ends were 1 base for V and 5 bases for J; bases not matched to a gene: 20. Germline CDR1 is LGHDT and CDR2 is YNNKEL (reference sequence). The CDR3 sequence: CASSQVGQGASGDVGTGELFF. CDR3 bases: TGTGCCAGCAGCCAAGTCGGTCAGGGAGCTAGCGGGGATGTTGGAACCGGGGAGCTGTTTTTT. The complete variable domain, with remaining parts taken from reference TRBV3-1 and TRBJ2-2, reads DTAVSQTPKYLVTQMGNDKSIKCEQNLGHDTMYWYKQDSKKFLKIMFSYNNKELIINETVPNRFSPKSPDKAHLNLHINSLELGDSAVYFCASSQVGQGASGDVGTGELFFGEGSRLTVL.

This clonotype was counted many times. Here the CDR3 DNA reads TGTGCCACCCACTTGTACTCGAACACTGAAGCTTTCTTT. This sequence encodes CATHLYSNTEAFF. The rearrangement joins TRBV12-3 or TRBV12-4 to TRBJ1-1; D call uncertain. This CDR3 has 13 residues. V lost 10 bases to trimming and J lost 1 base, with 13 bases between them.

This clonotype was counted many times. The CDR3 DNA follows: TGTGCCATCAGGCAGACTAGCCCACGCACAGATACGCAGTATTTT. Translating gives CAIRQTSPRTDTQYF. This chain joins TRBV10-3 and TRBJ2-3, with 7 bases matching TRBD2. CDR3 size: 15 residues. The germline CDR1 and CDR2 sequences are ENHRY and SYGVKD. V was pared by 6 bases and J by 1 base, with 7 bases of the junction left unmatched.

J is TRBJ2-7 and V is TRBV3-1, with D hard to call. Germline CDR1 LGHDT, CDR2 YNNKEL (reference sequence). Trimming stripped 4 bases from V and 4 bases from J, with 14 bases between. The CDR3 is 14 amino acids. CDR3: CASSPVHGGYEQYF. DNA of the CDR3: TGTGCCAGCAGCCCCGTGCATGGCGGATACGAGCAGTACTTC.

The chain joins TRBV29-1 to TRBJ1-2; no firm D call. In germline, CDR1 is SQVTM, CDR2 ANQGSEA. This CDR3 has 12 residues. V was cut by 4 bases and J by 3 bases, with 9 bases left in between. CDR3 in amino acids: CSVVRSDYGYTF. In nucleotides, the CDR3 is TGCAGCGTTGTACGGTCAGACTATGGCTACACCTTC.

This clonotype came up many times. The V call is TRBV11-2, the J call TRBJ1-1, with D perhaps TRBD1 (6 bases). There are 13 residues in the CDR3. Trimming pared 1 base from V and 8 bases from J, leaving 11 bases between. Germline-derived CDR1 and CDR2 are SGHAT and FQNNGV. The CDR3 nucleotides are TGTGCCAGCAGCTTAGCAACAGGGTGGGAAGCTTTCTTT. Residues: CASSLATGWEAFF.

At least ten counts were recorded for this clonotype. CDR3 residues: CASSQGLAGGSYRFF. CDR3 sequence (DNA): TGTGCCAGCAGCCAGGGACTAGCGGGAGGCTCCTATCGGTTCTTC. The rearrangement joins TRBV7-2 to TRBJ2-1; 15 nucleotides line up with TRBD2. Losses at the gene ends were 5 bases for V and 15 bases for J; bases not matched to a gene: 11. Per the germline V gene, CDR1 is SGHTA and CDR2 is FQGNSA. The CDR3 runs to 15 residues.

The table lists this clonotype with many counts. This chain uses TRBV12-3 or TRBV12-4 with TRBJ2-7; 7 positions agree with TRBD1. V shed 6 bases, J shed 1 base, and the junction held 9 bases outside the gene matches. This CDR3 has 15 residues. The CDR3 is CASSPRQGASYEQYF. The CDR3 DNA sequence: TGTGCCAGCAGCCCTAGACAGGGAGCATCCTACGAGCAGTACTTC.

This clonotype was recorded at least ten times. The chain has TRBV12-3 or TRBV12-4 and TRBJ2-5; D remains unclear. This CDR3 spans 14 amino acids. Trimming removed 5 bases at V and 5 bases at J, with 15 bases between. The CDR3 DNA reads as TGTGCCAGCAGTCCTGACATGGCATGGGAGACCCAGTACTTC. It is translated as CASSPDMAWETQYF.